A selection of T cell receptor beta chains follows, all from one sample in a study of T cell changes during pregnancy in multiple sclerosis. Sequenced by immunoSEQ multiplex PCR; TCRdb stores in-frame clones only, minus some. The table has some 50,000 clones, approximately 95% seen once. Specimen: CD8+ T cells from peripheral blood mononuclear cells, collected in the first trimester of pregnancy. Source of these receptors: a female donor with multiple sclerosis, enrolled in a pregnancy study. The CDR3 runs from the conserved cysteine through the conserved F or W. Each record gives: J gene, V gene, CDR3 length, CDR3 protein.

J: TRBJ2-7
V: TRBV7-8
length: 15
CDR3: CASSLAGALGHEQYF

J: TRBJ1-1
V: TRBV7-9
length: 16
CDR3: CASSRAGEGGNTEAFF

J: TRBJ2-1
V: TRBV5-1
length: 13
CDR3: CASSLGLAWEQFF

J: TRBJ2-1
V: TRBV19
length: 18
CDR3: CASSTTGWVAGEYNEQFF

J: TRBJ2-3
V: TRBV5-1
length: 15
CDR3: CASSTGTPRSDTQYF

J: TRBJ2-7
V: TRBV9
length: 17
CDR3: CASSVEHRADYSYEQYF

J: TRBJ2-3
V: TRBV4-3
length: 16
CDR3: CASSQGRAGSTDTQYF

J: TRBJ2-7
V: TRBV19
length: 14
CDR3: CASSLQGEYYEQYF

J: TRBJ2-1
V: TRBV7-8
length: 12
CDR3: CASSFSEVEQFF

J: TRBJ2-1
V: TRBV10-3
length: 19
CDR3: CAISESTLLGGNTYNEQFF

J: TRBJ1-2
V: TRBV4-2
length: 15
CDR3: CASSQAGQGARGYTF

J: TRBJ2-5
V: TRBV27
length: 16
CDR3: CASSLFGGGRQETQYF

J: TRBJ2-7
V: TRBV18
length: 17
CDR3: CASSPPGAGAGTHEQYF

J: TRBJ2-2
V: TRBV19
length: 15
CDR3: CASSILGANTGELFF

J: TRBJ1-5
V: TRBV4-2
length: 18
CDR3: CASSQQRGGKSSNQPQHF

J: TRBJ2-5
V: TRBV4-2
length: 14
CDR3: CASSQDIGSGTQYF

J: TRBJ2-2
V: TRBV5-1
length: 16
CDR3: CASSLRLAGNTGELFF

J: TRBJ2-1
V: TRBV21-1
length: 14
CDR3: CASNDPGRRVEQFF

J: TRBJ2-7
V: TRBV27
length: 13
CDR3: CASSLFGSAEQYF

J: TRBJ2-1
V: TRBV9
length: 12
CDR3: CASSVSGRSLFF

J: TRBJ1-4
V: TRBV27
length: 14
CDR3: CASRRTGTNEKLFF

J: TRBJ2-2
V: TRBV27
length: 14
CDR3: CASSPWTGTGELFF

J: TRBJ2-7
V: TRBV27
length: 16
CDR3: CASSFSQGQLSYEQYF

J: TRBJ1-1
V: TRBV6-5
length: 14
CDR3: CASSPDRTGTEAFF

J: TRBJ2-2
V: TRBV30
length: 15
CDR3: CAWSGLDRGPGELFF

J: TRBJ2-3
V: TRBV6-4
length: 15
CDR3: CASSDGTSGTDTQYF

J: TRBJ2-1
V: TRBV5-1
length: 15
CDR3: CASSLGGGPYNEQFF